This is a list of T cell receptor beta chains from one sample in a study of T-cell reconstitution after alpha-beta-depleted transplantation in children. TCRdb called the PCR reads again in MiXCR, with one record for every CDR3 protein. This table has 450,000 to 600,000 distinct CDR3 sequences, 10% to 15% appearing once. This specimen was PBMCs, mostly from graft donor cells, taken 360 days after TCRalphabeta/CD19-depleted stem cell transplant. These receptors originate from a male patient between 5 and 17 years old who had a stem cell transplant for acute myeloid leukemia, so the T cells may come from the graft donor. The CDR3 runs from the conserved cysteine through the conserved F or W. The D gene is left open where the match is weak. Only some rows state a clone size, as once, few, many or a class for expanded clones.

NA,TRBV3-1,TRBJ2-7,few,CASSQDRGSREQYF,TGTGCCAGCAGCCAAGATCGGGGTAGCCGCGAGCAGTACTTC
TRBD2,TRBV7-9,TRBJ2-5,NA,CASSLPGLGTSQETQYF,TGTGCCAGCAGCTTACCTGGTCTGGGGACTAGCCAAGAGACCCAGTACTTC
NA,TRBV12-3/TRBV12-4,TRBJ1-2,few,CASSPTGQLNYGYTF,TGTGCCAGCAGCCCTACCGGACAGTTGAACTATGGCTACACCTTC
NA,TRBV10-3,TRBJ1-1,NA,CAISEGGGDMNTEAFF,TGTGCCATCAGTGAGGGGGGTGGAGATATGAACACTGAAGCTTTCTTT
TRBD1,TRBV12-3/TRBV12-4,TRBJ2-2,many,CATYPPDRGETGELFF,TGTGCCACCTACCCTCCGGACAGGGGGGAAACCGGGGAGCTGTTTTTT
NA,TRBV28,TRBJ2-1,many,CASRGDPVSYNEQFF,TGTGCCAGCAGAGGGGACCCGGTCTCCTACAATGAGCAGTTCTTC
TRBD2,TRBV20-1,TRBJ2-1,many,CSASTGTSAYYNEQFF,TGCAGTGCTAGTACCGGGACTAGCGCCTATTACAATGAGCAGTTCTTC
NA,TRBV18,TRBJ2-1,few,CASSPPRGTEGANEQFF,TGTGCCAGCTCACCACCGCGGGGGACAGAAGGGGCCAATGAGCAGTTCTTC
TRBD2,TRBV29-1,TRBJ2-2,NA,CSVRTSGGTPPTGELFF,TGCAGCGTTAGGACTAGCGGAGGGACCCCACCGACCGGGGAGCTGTTTTTT
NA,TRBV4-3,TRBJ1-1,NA,CASSQERNSGTEAFF,TGCGCCAGCAGCCAAGAGCGGAACAGCGGCACTGAAGCTTTCTTT
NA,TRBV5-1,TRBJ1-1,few,CASSGVSDTEAFF,TGCGCCAGCAGCGGGGTATCGGACACTGAAGCTTTCTTT
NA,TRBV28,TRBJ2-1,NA,CASSPAGTYNEQFF,TGTGCCAGCAGTCCTGCGGGTACTTACAATGAGCAGTTCTTC
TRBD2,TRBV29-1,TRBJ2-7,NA,CSVSAWRRDREDYEQYF,TGCAGCGTTTCAGCGTGGAGGAGGGATCGGGAGGACTACGAGCAGTACTTC
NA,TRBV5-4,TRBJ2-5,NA,CASSLDGGSQFTQYF,TGTGCCAGCAGCTTGGATGGAGGGTCCCAATTCACCCAGTACTTC
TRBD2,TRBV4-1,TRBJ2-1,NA,CASSQDKIAGGPYEQFF,TGCGCCAGCAGCCAAGATAAAATAGCGGGAGGGCCTTATGAGCAGTTCTTC
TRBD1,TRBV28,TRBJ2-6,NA,CASSYNRGFWANVLTF,TGTGCCAGCAGCTATAACAGGGGATTCTGGGCCAACGTCCTGACTTTC
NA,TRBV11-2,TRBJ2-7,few,CASSLVLGASYEQYF,TGTGCCAGCAGCTTAGTACTGGGGGCGTCCTACGAGCAGTACTTC
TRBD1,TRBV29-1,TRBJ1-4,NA,CSTRDRGGEKLFF,TGCAGCACCCGGGACAGGGGCGGGGAAAAACTGTTTTTT
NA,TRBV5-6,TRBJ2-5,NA,CASSQARGRQETQYF,TGTGCCAGCAGCCAGGCTAGGGGACGGCAAGAGACCCAGTACTTC
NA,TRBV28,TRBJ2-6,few,CASSLSPGFSGANVLTF,TGTGCCAGCAGTTTATCTCCAGGGTTCTCTGGGGCCAACGTCCTGACTTTC
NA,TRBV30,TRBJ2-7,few,CAWSVGSGQYF,TGTGCCTGGAGTGTCGGTAGCGGACAGTACTTC
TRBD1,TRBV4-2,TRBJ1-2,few,CASSQGGSGGYGYTF,TGTGCCAGCAGCCAGGGGGGATCAGGGGGATATGGCTACACCTTC